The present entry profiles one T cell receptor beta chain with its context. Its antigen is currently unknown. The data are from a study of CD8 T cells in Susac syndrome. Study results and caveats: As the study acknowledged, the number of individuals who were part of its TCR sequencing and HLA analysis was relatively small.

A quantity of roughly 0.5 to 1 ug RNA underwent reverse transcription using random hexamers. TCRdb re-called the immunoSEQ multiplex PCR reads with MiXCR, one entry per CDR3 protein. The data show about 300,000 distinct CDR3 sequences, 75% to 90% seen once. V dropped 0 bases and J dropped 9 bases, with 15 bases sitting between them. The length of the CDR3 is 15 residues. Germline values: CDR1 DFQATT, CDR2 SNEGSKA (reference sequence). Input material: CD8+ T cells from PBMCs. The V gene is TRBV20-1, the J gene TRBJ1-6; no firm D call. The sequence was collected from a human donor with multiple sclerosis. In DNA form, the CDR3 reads TGCAGTGCTAGAGACCCACTCCTTCGGGGTTCACCCCTCCACTTT. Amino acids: CSARDPLLRGSPLHF.